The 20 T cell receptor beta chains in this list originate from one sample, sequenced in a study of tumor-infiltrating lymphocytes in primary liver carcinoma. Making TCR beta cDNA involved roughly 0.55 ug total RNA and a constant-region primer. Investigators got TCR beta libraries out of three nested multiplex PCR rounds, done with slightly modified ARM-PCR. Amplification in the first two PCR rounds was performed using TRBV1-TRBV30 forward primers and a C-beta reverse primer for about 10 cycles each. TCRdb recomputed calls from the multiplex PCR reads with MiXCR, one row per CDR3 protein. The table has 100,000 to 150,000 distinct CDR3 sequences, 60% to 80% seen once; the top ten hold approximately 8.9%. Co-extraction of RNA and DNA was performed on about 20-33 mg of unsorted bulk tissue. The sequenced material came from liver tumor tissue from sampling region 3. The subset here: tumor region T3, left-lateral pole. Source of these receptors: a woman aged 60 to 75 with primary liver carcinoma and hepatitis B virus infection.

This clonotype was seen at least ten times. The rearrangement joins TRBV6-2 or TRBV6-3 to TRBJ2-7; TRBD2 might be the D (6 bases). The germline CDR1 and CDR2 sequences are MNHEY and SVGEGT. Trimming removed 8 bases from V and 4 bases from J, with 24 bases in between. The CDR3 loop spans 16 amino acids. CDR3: CASRIGSEGSRYEQYF. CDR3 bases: TGTGCCAGCCGGATTGGGTCGGAGGGATCCAGATACGAGCAGTACTTC.

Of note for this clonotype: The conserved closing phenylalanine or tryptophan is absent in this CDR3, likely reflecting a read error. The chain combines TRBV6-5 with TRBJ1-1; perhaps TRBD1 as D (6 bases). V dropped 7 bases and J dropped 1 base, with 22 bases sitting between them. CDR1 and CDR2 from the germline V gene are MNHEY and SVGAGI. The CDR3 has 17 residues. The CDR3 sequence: CASISSTGRRANTEAFI. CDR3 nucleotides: TGTGCCAGCATTTCCTCTACAGGGAGAAGGGCGAACACTGAAGCTTTCATT.

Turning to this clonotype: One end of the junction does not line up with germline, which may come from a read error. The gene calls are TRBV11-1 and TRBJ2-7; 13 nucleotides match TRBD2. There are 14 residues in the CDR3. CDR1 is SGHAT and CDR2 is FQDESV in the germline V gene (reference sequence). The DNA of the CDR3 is TGTGTCAGCTCCCGACTAGCGGGAGGTACCGAGCACTACTTC. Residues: CVSSRLAGGTEHYF. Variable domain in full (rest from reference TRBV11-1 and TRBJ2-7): EAEVAQSPRYKITEKSQAVAFWCDPISGHATLYWYRQILGQGPELLVQFQDESVVDDSQLPKDRFSAERLKGVDSTLKIQPAELGDSAMYLCVSSRLAGGTEHYFGPGTRLTVT.

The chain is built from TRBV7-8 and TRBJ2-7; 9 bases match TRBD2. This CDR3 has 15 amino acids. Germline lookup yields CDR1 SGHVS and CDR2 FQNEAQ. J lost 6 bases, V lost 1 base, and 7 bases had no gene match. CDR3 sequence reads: CASSLVGTSNSEQYF. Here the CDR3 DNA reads TGTGCCAGCAGCTTAGTTGGGACTAGCAACTCCGAGCAGTACTTC. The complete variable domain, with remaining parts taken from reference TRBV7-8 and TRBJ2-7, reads GAGVSQSPRYKVAKRGQDVALRCDPISGHVSLFWYQQALGQGPEFLTYFQNEAQLDKSGLPSDRFFAERPEGSVSTLKIQRTQQEDSAVYLCASSLVGTSNSEQYFGPGTRLTVT.

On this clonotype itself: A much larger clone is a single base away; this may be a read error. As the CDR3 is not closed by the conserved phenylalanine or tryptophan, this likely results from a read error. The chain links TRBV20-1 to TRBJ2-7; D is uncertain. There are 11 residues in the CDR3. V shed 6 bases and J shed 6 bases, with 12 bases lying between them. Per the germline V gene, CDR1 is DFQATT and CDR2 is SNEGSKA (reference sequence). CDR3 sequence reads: CSAPQFGEQYL. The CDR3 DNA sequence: TGCAGTGCGCCACAGTTTGGCGAGCAGTACCTC.

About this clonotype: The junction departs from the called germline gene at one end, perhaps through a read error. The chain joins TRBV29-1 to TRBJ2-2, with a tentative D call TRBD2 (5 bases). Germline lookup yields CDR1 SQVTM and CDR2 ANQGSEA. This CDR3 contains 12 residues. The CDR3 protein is CSVERETGELFF. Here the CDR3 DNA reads TGCAGCGTCGAGAGGGAGACCGGGGAGCTGTTTTTC.

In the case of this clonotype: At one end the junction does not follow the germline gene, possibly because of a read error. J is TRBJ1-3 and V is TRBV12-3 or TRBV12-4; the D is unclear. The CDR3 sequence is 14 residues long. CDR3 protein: CARSFTASGNTIYF. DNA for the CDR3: TGTGCCCGCAGTTTTACCGCCTCTGGGAACACCATATATTTT.

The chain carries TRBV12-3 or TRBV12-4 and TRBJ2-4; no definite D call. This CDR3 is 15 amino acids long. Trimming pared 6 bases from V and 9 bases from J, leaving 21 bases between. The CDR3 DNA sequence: TGTGCCAGCAGCCCGGTCGGCGGTCCCTTGGGCATTCAGTACTTC. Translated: CASSPVGGPLGIQYF.

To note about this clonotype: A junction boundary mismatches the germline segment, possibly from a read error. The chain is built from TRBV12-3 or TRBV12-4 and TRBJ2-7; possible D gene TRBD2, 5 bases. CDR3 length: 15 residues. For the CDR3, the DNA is TGCGCCAGCAGCCCCTCTAGCTGGAGGTGGTACGAGCAGTACTTC. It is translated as CASSPSSWRWYEQYF.

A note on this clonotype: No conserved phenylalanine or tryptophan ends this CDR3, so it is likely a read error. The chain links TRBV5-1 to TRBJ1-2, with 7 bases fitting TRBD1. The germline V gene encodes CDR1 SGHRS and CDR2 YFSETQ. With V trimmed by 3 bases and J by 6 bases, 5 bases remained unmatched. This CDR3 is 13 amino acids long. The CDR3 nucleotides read TGCGCCAGCAGCTGCCAAGGGGGCGATGGCTACACCCTC. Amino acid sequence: CASSCQGGDGYTL.

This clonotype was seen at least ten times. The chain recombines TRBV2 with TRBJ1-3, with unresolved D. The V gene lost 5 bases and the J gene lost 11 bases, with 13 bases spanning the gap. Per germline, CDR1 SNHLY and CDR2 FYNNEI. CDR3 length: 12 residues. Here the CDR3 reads CASSLDLTSIYF. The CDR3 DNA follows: TGTGCCAGCAGTCTGGACCTTACTTCCATATATTTT.

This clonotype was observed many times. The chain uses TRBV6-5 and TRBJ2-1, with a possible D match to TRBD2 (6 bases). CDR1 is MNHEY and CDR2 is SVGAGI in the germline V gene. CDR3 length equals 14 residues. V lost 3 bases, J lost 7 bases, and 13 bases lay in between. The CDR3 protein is CASSYFGGENEQFF. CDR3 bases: TGTGCCAGCAGTTATTTTGGAGGGGAGAATGAGCAGTTCTTC.

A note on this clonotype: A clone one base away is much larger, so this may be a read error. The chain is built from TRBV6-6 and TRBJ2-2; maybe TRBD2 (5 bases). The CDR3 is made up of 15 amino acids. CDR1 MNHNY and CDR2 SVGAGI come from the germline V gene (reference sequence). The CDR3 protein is CASSYSAGNTGEMFF. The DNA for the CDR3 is TGTGCCAGCAGTTACTCGGCCGGGAACACCGGGGAGATGTTTTTT.

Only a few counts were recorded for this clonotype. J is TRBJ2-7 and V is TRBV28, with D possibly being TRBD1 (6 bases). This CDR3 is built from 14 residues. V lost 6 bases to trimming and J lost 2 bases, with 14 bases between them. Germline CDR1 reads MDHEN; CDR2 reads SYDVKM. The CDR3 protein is CASRAGQPPYEQYF. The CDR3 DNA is TGTGCCAGCAGAGCCGGACAGCCTCCCTACGAGCAGTACTTC. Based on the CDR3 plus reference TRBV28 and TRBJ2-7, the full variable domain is DVKVTQSSRYLVKRTGEKVFLECVQDMDHENMFWYRQDPGLGLRLIYFSYDVKMKEKGDIPEGYSVSREKKERFSLILESASTNQTSMYLCASRAGQPPYEQYFGPGTRLTVT.

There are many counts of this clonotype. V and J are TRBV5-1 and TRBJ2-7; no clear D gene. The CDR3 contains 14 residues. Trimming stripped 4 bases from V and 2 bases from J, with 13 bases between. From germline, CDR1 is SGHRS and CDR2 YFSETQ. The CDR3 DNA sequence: TGCGCCAGCAGCGAGTATATAGGCCCCTACGAGCAGTACTTC. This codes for CASSEYIGPYEQYF.

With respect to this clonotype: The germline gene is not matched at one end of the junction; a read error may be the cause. The CDR3 DNA is TGTGCCAACAGTTTCCGGGACGAATCACAAGAGACCCAATACTTC. Translation: CANSFRDESQETQYF. The chain is built from TRBV6-5 and TRBJ2-5, with D perhaps matching TRBD1 or TRBD2 (5 bases each). The CDR3 is 15 residues long. Germline CDR1 MNHEY, CDR2 SVGAGI.

The CDR3 spells CASNQSVGVGNNRPLHF. The CDR3 DNA is TGTGCCAGCAACCAGAGTGTGGGCGTTGGGAATAATCGACCCCTCCACTTT. The rearrangement links TRBV6-5 to TRBJ1-6; D not resolved. Germline-derived CDR1 and CDR2 are MNHEY and SVGAGI. V lost 7 bases and J lost 12, with 28 bases in between. The CDR3 sequence is 17 residues long.

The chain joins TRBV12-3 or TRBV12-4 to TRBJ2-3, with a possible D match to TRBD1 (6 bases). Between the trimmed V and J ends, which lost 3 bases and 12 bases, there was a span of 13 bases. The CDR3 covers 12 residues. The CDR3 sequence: CASSLGAISQYF. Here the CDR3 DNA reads TGTGCCAGCAGTTTGGGGGCTATATCACAGTATTTT.

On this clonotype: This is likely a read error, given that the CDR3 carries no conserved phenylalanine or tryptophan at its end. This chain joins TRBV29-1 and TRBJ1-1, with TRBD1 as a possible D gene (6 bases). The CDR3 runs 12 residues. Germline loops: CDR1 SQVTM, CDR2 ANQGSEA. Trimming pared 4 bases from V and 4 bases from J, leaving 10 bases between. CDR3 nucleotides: TGCAGCGTTGTCGGGGGCGGCACTGAAGCTTTCCTT. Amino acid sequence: CSVVGGGTEAFL.

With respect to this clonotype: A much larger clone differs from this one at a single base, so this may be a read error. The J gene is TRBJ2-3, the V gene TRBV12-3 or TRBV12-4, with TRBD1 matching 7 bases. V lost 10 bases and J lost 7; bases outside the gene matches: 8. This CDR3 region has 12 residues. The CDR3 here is CAIRAQGNTQYF. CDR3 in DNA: TGTGCCATCAGGGCACAGGGGAATACGCAGTATTTT.